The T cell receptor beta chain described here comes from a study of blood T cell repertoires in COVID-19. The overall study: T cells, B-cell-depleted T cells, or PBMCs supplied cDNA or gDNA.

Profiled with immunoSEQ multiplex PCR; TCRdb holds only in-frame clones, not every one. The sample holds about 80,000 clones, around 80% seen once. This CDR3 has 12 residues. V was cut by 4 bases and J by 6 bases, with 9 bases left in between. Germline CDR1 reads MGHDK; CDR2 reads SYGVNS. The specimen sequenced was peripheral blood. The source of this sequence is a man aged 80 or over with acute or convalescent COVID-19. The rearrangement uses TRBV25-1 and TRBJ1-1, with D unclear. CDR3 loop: CASSAPTAEAFF. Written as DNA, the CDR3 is TGTGCCAGCAGTGCGCCCACGGCTGAAGCTTTCTTT.